One and the same sample provided the 2 T cell receptor beta chains below, sequenced in a study of T cell changes during pregnancy in multiple sclerosis (dated by TCRdb to 2018 to 2020). Libraries were prepared through the immunoSEQ multiplex PCR assay. In TCRdb, the immuneACCESS table is reduced to in-frame sequences with V and J assigned. These tables do not hold every clone; where another copy was compared, an unresolved V gene accounts for under half, and the others remain unexplained. The sample has some 69,000 clones on record, approximately 94% of them singletons. The ten most abundant clones make up roughly 2% of the sample. The specimen was peripheral blood, collected in the second trimester of pregnancy. The receptors were sampled from a female donor in good health, enrolled as a control in a pregnancy study.

This rearrangement joins TRBV7-9 to TRBJ2-7, with D maybe TRBD1 (5 bases). Trimming removed 4 bases at V and 7 bases at J, with 11 bases between. This CDR3 spans 12 amino acids. CDR1 is SEHNR and CDR2 is FQNEAQ in the germline V gene (reference sequence). The CDR3 loop reads CASSSQGWEQYF. Written as DNA, the CDR3 is TGTGCCAGCAGCTCGCAGGGTTGGGAGCAGTACTTC.

V usage is TRBV18 and J usage is TRBJ2-3; 7 nucleotides line up with TRBD2. Germline assignment: CDR1 KGHSH and CDR2 LQKENI. The CDR3 runs to 16 residues. V shed 6 bases, J shed 1 base, and the junction held 10 bases outside the gene matches. CDR3 in amino acids: CASSSLGGTGTDTQYF. Written as DNA, the CDR3 is TGTGCCAGCTCGTCCCTCGGGGGGACTGGCACAGATACGCAGTATTTT.